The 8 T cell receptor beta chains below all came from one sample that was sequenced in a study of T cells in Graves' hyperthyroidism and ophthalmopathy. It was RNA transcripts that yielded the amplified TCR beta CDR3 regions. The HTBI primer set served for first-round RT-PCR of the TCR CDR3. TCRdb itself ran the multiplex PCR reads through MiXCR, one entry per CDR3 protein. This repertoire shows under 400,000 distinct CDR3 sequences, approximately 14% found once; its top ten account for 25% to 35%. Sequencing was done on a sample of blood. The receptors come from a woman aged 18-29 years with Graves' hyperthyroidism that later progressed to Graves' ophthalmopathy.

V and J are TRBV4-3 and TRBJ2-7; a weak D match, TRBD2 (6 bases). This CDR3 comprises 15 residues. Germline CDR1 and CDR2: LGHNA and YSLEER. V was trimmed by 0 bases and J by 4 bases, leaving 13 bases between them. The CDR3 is CASSQEALEGYEQYF. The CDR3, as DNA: TGCGCCAGCAGCCAAGAGGCACTGGAGGGGTACGAGCAGTACTTC.

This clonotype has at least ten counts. The CDR3 DNA reads TGCGCCAGCAGCATAACCGGCGGGAGGTCCTACAATGAGCAGTTCTTC. Protein: CASSITGGRSYNEQFF. V usage is TRBV5-1 and J usage is TRBJ2-1, with TRBD2 identical over 8 bases. CDR1 is SGHRS and CDR2 is YFSETQ in the germline V gene. V was clipped by 4 bases and J by 1 base; unmatched bases: 7. The CDR3 is made up of 16 amino acids. Based on the CDR3 plus reference TRBV5-1 and TRBJ2-1, the full variable domain is KAGVTQTPRYLIKTRGQQVTLSCSPISGHRSVSWYQQTPGQGLQFLFEYFSETQRNKGNFPGRFSGRQFSNSRSEMNVSTLELGDSALYLCASSITGGRSYNEQFFGPGTRLTVL.

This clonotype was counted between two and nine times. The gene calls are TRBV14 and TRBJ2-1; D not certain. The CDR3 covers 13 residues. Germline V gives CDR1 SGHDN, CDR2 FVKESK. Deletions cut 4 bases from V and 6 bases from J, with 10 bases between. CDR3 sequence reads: CASSPRQLNEQFF. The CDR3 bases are TGTGCCAGCAGCCCTCGCCAACTCAATGAGCAGTTCTTC.

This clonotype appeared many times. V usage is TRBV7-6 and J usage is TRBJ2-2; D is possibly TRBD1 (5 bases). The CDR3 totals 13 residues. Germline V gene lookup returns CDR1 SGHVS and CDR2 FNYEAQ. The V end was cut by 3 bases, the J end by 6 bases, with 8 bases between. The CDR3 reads CASSLGHAGELFF. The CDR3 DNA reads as TGTGCCAGCAGCTTGGGGCACGCCGGGGAGCTGTTTTTT.

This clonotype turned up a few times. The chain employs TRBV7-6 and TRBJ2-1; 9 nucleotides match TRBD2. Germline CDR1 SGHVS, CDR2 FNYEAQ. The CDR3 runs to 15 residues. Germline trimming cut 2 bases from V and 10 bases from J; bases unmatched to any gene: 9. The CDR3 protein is CASSLIAGGPGEQFF. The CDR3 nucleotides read TGTGCCAGCAGCTTAATCGCGGGAGGGCCGGGGGAGCAGTTCTTC.

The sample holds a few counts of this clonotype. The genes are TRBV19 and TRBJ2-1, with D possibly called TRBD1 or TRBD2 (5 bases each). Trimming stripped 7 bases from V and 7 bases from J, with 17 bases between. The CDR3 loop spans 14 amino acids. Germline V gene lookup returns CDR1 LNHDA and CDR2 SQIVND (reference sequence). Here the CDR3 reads CASNSGTAQNEQFF. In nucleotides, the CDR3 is TGTGCCAGTAACTCCGGGACGGCTCAAAATGAGCAGTTCTTC.

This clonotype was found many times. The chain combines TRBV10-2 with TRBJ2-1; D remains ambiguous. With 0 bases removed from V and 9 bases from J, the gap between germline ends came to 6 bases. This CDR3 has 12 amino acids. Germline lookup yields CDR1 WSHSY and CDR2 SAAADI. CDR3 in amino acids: CASSESGGEQFF. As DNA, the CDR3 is TGCGCCAGCAGTGAGTCCGGCGGTGAGCAGTTCTTC.

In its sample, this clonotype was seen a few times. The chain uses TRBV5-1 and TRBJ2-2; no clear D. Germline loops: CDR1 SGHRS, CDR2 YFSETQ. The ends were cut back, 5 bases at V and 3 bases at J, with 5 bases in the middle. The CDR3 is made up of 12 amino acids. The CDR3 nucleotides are TGCGCCAGCAGGATAGACACCGGGGAGCTGTTTTTT. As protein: CASRIDTGELFF.